This T cell receptor beta chain is from a study of T-cell reconstitution after alpha-beta-depleted transplantation in children. The V segment lost 0 bases and the J segment 8 bases; nucleotides outside the gene matches: 12. The CDR3 length is 16 residues. Germline V gene data show CDR1 as DFQATT and CDR2 as SNEGSKA (reference sequence). Using unique molecular identifiers, the investigators prepared the TCRbeta library. TCRdb ran MiXCR on the PCR reads and lists one entry per CDR3 protein. The data hold some 550,000 distinct CDR3 sequences, with approximately 16% observed a single time. Sequenced material: PBMCs from the stem cell graft donor, taken from the stem cell graft. This clonotype was sampled from a human donor who donated a stem cell graft to a child with acute lymphoblastic leukemia. This rearrangement joins TRBV20-1 to TRBJ2-1; 8 bases align to TRBD2. The DNA of the CDR3 is TGCAGTGCTAGAGATCTCGGAGCGGGAGTTCTCTATGAGCAGTTCTTC. Translated, it gives CSARDLGAGVLYEQFF.